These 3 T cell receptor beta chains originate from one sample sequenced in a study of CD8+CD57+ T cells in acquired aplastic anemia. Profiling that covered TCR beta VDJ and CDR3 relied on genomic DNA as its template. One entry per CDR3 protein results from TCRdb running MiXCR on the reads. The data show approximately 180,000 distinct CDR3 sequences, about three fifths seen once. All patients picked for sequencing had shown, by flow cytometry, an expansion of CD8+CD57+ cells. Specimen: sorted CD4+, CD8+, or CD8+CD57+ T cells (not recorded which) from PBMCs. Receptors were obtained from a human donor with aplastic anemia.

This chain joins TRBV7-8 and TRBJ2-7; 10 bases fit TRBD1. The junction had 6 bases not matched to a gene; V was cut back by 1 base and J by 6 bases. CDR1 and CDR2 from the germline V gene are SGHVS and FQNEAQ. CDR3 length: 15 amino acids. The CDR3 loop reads CASSLEATGGREQYF. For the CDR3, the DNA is TGTGCCAGCAGCTTAGAGGCGACAGGGGGCCGCGAGCAGTACTTC.

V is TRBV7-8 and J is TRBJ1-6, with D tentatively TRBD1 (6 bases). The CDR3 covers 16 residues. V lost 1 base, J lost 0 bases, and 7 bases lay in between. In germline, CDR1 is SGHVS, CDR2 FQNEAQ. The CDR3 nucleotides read TGTGCCAGCAGCTTAGAGGGGGGCTCCTATAATTCACCCCTCCACTTT. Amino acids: CASSLEGGSYNSPLHF.

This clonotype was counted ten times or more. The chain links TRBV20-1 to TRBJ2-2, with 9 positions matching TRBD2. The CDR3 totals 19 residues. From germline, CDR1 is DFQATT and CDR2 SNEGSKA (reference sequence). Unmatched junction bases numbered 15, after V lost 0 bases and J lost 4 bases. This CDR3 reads CSARDPLGPSGGSTGELFF. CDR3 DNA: TGCAGTGCTAGAGATCCTTTGGGTCCCAGCGGGGGGAGCACCGGGGAGCTGTTTTTT.